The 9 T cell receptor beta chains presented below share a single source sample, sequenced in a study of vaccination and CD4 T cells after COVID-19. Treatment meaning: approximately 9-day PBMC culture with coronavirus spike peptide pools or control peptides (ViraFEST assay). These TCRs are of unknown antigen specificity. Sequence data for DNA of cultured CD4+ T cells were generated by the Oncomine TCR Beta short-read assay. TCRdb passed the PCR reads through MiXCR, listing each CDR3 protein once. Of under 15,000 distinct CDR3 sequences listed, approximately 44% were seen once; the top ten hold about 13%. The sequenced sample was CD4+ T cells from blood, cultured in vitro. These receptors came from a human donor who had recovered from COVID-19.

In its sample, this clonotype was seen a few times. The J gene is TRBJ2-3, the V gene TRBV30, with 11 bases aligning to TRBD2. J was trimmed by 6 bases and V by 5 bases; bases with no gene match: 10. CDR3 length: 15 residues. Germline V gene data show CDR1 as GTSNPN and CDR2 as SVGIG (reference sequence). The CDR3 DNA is TGTGCCTGGTCACCCACTAGCGGGAGTTGGGATACGCAGTATTTT. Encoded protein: CAWSPTSGSWDTQYF.

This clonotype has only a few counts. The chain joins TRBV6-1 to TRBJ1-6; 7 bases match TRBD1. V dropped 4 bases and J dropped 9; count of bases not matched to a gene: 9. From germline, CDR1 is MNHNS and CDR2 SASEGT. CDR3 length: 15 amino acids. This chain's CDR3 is CASSALGTDTSPLHF. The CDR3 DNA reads TGTGCCAGCAGTGCCCTCGGGACAGATACTTCACCCCTCCACTTT.

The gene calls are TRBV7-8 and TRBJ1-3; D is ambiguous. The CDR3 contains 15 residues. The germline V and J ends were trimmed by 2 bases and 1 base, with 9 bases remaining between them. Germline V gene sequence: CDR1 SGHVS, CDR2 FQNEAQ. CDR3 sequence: CASSLREGSGNTIYF. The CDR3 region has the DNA TGTGCCAGCAGCTTAAGGGAGGGTTCTGGAAACACCATATATTTT.

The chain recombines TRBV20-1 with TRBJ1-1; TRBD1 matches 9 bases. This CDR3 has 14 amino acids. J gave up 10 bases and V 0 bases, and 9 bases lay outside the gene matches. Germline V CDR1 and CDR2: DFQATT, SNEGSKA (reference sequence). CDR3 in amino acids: CSARDMMDRGSAFF. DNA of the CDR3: TGCAGTGCTAGAGATATGATGGACAGGGGATCAGCTTTCTTT.

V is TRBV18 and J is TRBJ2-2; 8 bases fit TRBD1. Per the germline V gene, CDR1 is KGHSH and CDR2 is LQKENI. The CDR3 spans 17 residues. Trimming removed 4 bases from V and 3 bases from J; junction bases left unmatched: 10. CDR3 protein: CASSRSGQAVYTGELFF. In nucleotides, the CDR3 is TGTGCCAGCTCACGGTCGGGACAGGCCGTGTACACCGGGGAGCTGTTTTTT.

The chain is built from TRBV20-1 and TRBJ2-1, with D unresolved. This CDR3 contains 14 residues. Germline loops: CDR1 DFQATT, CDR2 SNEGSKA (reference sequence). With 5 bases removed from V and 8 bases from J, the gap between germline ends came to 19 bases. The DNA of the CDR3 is TGCAGTGCTCCCCACGTCTTGAAAAGGGATGAGCAGTTCTTC. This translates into CSAPHVLKRDEQFF.

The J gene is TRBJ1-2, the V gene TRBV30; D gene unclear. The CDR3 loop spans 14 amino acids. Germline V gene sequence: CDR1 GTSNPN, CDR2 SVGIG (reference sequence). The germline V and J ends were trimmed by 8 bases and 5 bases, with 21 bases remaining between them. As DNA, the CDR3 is TGTGCCGGGCCCCGAGAGGGAAATTGGTATGGCTACACCTTC. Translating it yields CAGPREGNWYGYTF.

The CDR3 protein is CAIRGTGWSEAFF. In DNA, the CDR3 is TGTGCCATCAGAGGGACAGGGTGGTCTGAAGCTTTCTTT. V and J are TRBV10-3 and TRBJ1-1; TRBD1 aligns across 9 bases. The germline V gene encodes CDR1 ENHRY and CDR2 SYGVKD. The CDR3 has 13 amino acids. V lost 6 bases and J lost 6; bases outside the gene matches: 5.

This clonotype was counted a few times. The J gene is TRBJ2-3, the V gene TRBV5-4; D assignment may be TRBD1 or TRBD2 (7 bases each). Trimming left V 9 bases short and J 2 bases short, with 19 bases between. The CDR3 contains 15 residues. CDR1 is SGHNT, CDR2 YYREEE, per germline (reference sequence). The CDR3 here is CATRGGSFSTDTQYF. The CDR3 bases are TGTGCCACCAGGGGGGGATCTTTCTCCACAGATACGCAGTATTTT.